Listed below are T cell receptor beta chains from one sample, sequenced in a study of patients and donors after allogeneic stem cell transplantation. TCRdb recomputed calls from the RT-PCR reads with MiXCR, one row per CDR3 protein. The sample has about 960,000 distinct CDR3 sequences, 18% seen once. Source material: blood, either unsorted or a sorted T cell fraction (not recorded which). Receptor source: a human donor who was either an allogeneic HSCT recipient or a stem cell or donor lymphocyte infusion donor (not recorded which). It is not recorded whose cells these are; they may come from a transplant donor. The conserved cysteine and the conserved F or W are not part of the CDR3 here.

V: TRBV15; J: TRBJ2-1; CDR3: ATSRPRTIGYNEQF
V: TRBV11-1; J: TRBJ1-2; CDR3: ATKRTEGLNYGYT
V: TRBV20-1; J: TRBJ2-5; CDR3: SASRTSGGRQETQY
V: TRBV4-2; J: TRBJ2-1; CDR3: ASSQAGPLYNEQF
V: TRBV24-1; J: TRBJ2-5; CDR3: ATSPGTRQETQY
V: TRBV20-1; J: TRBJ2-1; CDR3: SARDKSLGARNEQF
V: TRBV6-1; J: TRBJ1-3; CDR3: ASSPASKGNTIY
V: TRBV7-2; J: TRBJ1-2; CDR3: ASSLTGATGYT
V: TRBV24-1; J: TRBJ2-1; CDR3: ATSDLETGVGEQF
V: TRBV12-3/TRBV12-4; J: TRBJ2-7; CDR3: ASKVAGSHEQY
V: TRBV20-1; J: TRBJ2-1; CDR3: SARDQGGSIYEQF
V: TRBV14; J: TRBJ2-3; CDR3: ASSRPTSGKRVDTQY
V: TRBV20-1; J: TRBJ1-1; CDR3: SARQKGPAF
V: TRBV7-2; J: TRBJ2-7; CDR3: ASSLTHREQY
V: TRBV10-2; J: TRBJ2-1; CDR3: ASNPPGVLAGDEQF
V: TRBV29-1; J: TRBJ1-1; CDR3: SVLDNPGNTEAF